These T cell receptor beta chains were read from a single sample in a study of graft-versus-host responses after intestinal transplantation. Data came from immunoSEQ multiplex PCR; TCRdb stores just in-frame clones and leaves some out. The sample has approximately 14,000 clones; under 70% are singletons. The sample here was ileum tissue, taken around 94 weeks after intestinal transplantation. The receptors here all came from a human patient who received an intestinal transplant, so some T cells may come from the graft donor. Each CDR3 is given with its conserved first and last residue. A D gene is named only where the DNA matches it firmly. The listing skips clone size in some rows; elsewhere it reads once, few, many or a size class.

TRBV5-6	NA	TRBJ2-3	NA	CASTLHQPGTQYF	TGTGCCAGCACCTTACATCAGCCGGGTACGCAGTATTTT
TRBV6-6	NA	TRBJ2-2	NA	CASSWAGTSTGELFF	TGTGCCAGCAGTTGGGCTGGGACTTCTACCGGGGAGCTGTTTTTT
TRBV5-1	TRBD1	TRBJ2-5	NA	CASSRTGGAGHQETQYF	TGCGCCAGCAGCCGGACAGGGGGCGCGGGCCACCAAGAGACCCAGTACTTC
TRBV6-5	TRBD1	TRBJ1-1	NA	CASSPTGTAFEAFF	TGTGCCAGCAGCCCCACCGGGACAGCTTTCGAAGCTTTCTTT
TRBV6-1	NA	TRBJ2-6	NA	CASSEVVSNVLTF	TGTGCCAGCAGTGAAGTCGTGTCCAACGTCCTGACTTTC
TRBV7-9	NA	TRBJ2-1	NA	CASSPIGVNEQFF	TGTGCCAGCAGCCCCATAGGGGTCAATGAGCAGTTCTTC
TRBV7-9	NA	TRBJ1-6	NA	CASSPSGGGGGHSPLHF	TGTGCCAGCAGTCCCTCCGGGGGCGGGGGAGGGCATTCACCCCTCCACTTT
TRBV5-1	NA	TRBJ1-1	few	CASSLVQGSTEAFF	TGCGCCAGCAGCTTGGTCCAGGGCAGCACTGAAGCTTTCTTT
TRBV5-1	NA	TRBJ1-2	once	CASSLTGMVYGYTF	TGCGCCAGCAGCCTGACAGGCATGGTGTATGGCTACACCTTC
TRBV6-4	NA	TRBJ2-2	NA	CASSDSSTGELFF	TGTGCCAGCAGTGACTCTAGCACCGGGGAGCTGTTTTTT
TRBV14	TRBD1	TRBJ2-2	NA	CASSPKRTGISGELFF	TGTGCCAGCAGCCCCAAGCGGACAGGAATTTCCGGGGAGCTGTTTTTT
TRBV2	NA	TRBJ1-2	NA	CASSDSSNYGYTF	TGTGCCAGCAGTGACAGTTCTAACTATGGCTACACCTTC
TRBV4-1	TRBD1	TRBJ2-7	NA	CASSIRTGDYEQYF	TGCGCCAGCAGCATAAGGACAGGGGACTACGAGCAGTACTTC
TRBV6-1	NA	TRBJ1-1	NA	CASSEEPSGGTEAFF	TGTGCCAGCAGTGAAGAGCCCTCGGGGGGTACTGAAGCTTTCTTT
TRBV5-8	TRBD1	TRBJ1-6	NA	CASSLGTASSPLHF	TGTGCCAGCAGCCTCGGGACAGCCAGTTCACCCCTCCACTTT
TRBV5-1	NA	TRBJ1-1	NA	CASSLAPGNTEAFF	TGCGCCAGCAGCTTGGCACCCGGGAACACTGAAGCTTTCTTT
TRBV11-2	NA	TRBJ2-7	once	CASSERSPGPYEQYF	TGTGCCAGCAGCGAGAGAAGCCCAGGTCCCTACGAGCAGTACTTC
TRBV5-8	NA	TRBJ1-1	few	CASTMSSRSNTEAFF	TGTGCCAGCACTATGAGTAGTCGGTCGAACACTGAAGCTTTCTTT
TRBV5-5	NA	TRBJ2-7	few	CASALVYGRSSYEQYF	TGTGCCAGCGCCTTGGTTTACGGAAGGAGCTCCTACGAGCAGTACTTC
TRBV7-2	NA	TRBJ1-2	few	CASSLVAQYGYTF	TGTGCCAGCAGCTTAGTTGCCCAGTATGGCTACACCTTC
TRBV4-3	NA	TRBJ2-5	NA	CASSQDWGVRETQYF	TGCGCCAGCAGCCAAGATTGGGGGGTCCGAGAGACCCAGTACTTC
TRBV4-3	NA	TRBJ1-1	NA	CASSPPGGGNTEAFF	TGCGCCAGCAGCCCTCCCGGGGGGGGGAACACTGAAGCTTTCTTT
TRBV5-1	TRBD1	TRBJ1-2	NA	CASSLDRGLYGYTF	TGCGCCAGCAGCTTGGACAGGGGTCTCTATGGCTACACCTTC
TRBV11-3	TRBD2	TRBJ2-1	NA	CASSFDSGPTYNEQFF	TGTGCCAGCAGCTTCGATAGCGGGCCAACCTACAATGAGCAGTTCTTC
TRBV6-4	NA	TRBJ1-1	few	CASSDSDRGTEAFF	TGTGCCAGCAGTGACTCGGACCGAGGGACTGAAGCTTTCTTT
TRBV10-2	NA	TRBJ2-7	NA	CASSESILYYEQYF	TGCGCCAGCAGTGAGTCGATTCTCTACTACGAGCAGTACTTC
TRBV7-2	TRBD1	TRBJ2-3	few	CASSLYSVGTGTDTQYF	TGTGCCAGCAGCTTATATTCGGTCGGGACAGGGACAGATACGCAGTATTTT
TRBV30	TRBD1	TRBJ1-1	NA	CAWGGQGLMNTEAFF	TGTGCCTGGGGAGGACAGGGTTTGATGAACACTGAAGCTTTCTTT
TRBV7-8	TRBD1	TRBJ2-7	few	CASSLPQGAGEQYF	TGTGCCAGCAGCTTACCACAGGGGGCGGGGGAGCAGTACTTC
TRBV5-1	TRBD1	TRBJ2-7	NA	CASSPLPGQTGEQYF	TGCGCCAGCAGCCCACTACCGGGACAGACAGGCGAGCAGTACTTC
TRBV5-6	TRBD1	TRBJ2-7	NA	CASRPRTGPYEQYF	TGTGCCAGCAGACCCCGGACAGGACCATACGAGCAGTACTTC
TRBV5-5	NA	TRBJ1-6	once	CASSYRQNSPLHF	TGTGCCAGCAGCTACCGACAGAATTCACCCCTCCACTTT
TRBV9	NA	TRBJ1-2	NA	CASSVDSAGANYGYTF	TGTGCCAGCAGCGTAGACTCGGCAGGGGCTAACTATGGCTACACCTTC
TRBV27	TRBD1	TRBJ2-1	NA	CASSLSGQGGHEQFF	TGTGCCAGCAGTTTATCCGGACAGGGCGGGCATGAGCAGTTCTTC
TRBV25-1	NA	TRBJ1-1	NA	CASSDKNTEAFF	TGTGCCAGCAGTGACAAGAACACTGAAGCTTTCTTT
TRBV2	NA	TRBJ2-1	NA	CASSSGSYNEQFF	TGTGCCAGCAGTTCCGGGTCCTACAATGAGCAGTTCTTC
TRBV5-1	TRBD2	TRBJ2-3	NA	CASSGRSGGALYTQYF	TGCGCCAGCAGCGGACGTAGCGGGGGCGCGCTATATACGCAGTATTTT
TRBV7-2	TRBD1	TRBJ1-2	NA	CASSLATGQGPFGYTF	TGTGCCAGCAGCTTAGCCACGGGACAGGGGCCCTTTGGCTACACCTTC
TRBV6-5	NA	TRBJ1-5	NA	CASSYDGSSNQPQHF	TGTGCCAGCAGTTACGACGGGTCTAGCAATCAGCCCCAGCATTTT
TRBV2	TRBD1	TRBJ1-1	few	CASSGRQGALNTEAFF	TGTGCCAGCAGTGGCAGACAGGGGGCTTTGAACACTGAAGCTTTCTTT
TRBV10-3	TRBD1	TRBJ1-1	NA	CAIRDREDTEAFF	TGTGCCATCAGGGACAGGGAGGACACTGAAGCTTTCTTT
TRBV5-6	NA	TRBJ1-1	NA	CASSRVGGYTEAFF	TGTGCCAGCAGCAGGGTGGGAGGGTACACTGAAGCTTTCTTT
TRBV6-1	TRBD2	TRBJ2-7	few	CASSFQGGGTYEQYF	TGTGCCAGCAGTTTTCAGGGCGGGGGGACCTACGAGCAGTACTTC
TRBV5-5	NA	TRBJ2-7	NA	CASSPPRRGYYEQYF	TGTGCCAGCAGCCCGCCACGAAGAGGCTACTACGAGCAGTACTTC
TRBV27	TRBD1	TRBJ2-7	NA	CASSLSGTGSHEQYF	TGTGCCAGCAGTTTATCCGGGACAGGGAGCCACGAGCAGTACTTC
TRBV7-2	TRBD2	TRBJ2-7	NA	CASSLVPSGGTFYEQYF	TGTGCCAGCAGCTTAGTTCCGAGCGGGGGGACTTTCTACGAGCAGTACTTC
TRBV6-4	TRBD2	TRBJ2-7	NA	CASSDSRGKYEQYF	TGTGCCAGCAGTGACTCGCGGGGGAAGTACGAGCAGTACTTC